This T cell receptor (beta chain) originates from a study of blood T cell repertoires in COVID-19. This table comes from immunoSEQ multiplex PCR, and its TCRdb copy is limited to in-frame clones, with some not included. Found here are around 180,000 clones, roughly 84% of them singletons; the top ten hold over 1.5%. The CDR3 loop spans 15 amino acids. The germline V gene has CDR1 LNHDA and CDR2 SQIVND (reference sequence). With 0 bases removed from V and 6 bases from J, the gap between germline ends came to 14 bases. Source material: peripheral blood. The TCR originated in a human donor in a cohort sampled during active COVID-19. The chain joins TRBV19 to TRBJ1-1; no reliable D call. The DNA of the CDR3 is TGTGCCAGTAGTATAGAGGCGTACGGGTTCCCTGAAGCTTTCTTT. Encoded protein: CASSIEAYGFPEAFF.